The TCR beta chain under discussion was sequenced for a study of shared clonotypes between healthy human individuals (dated by TCRdb to the early 2020s). Describing the broader study: A few men and two women, aged 18 to 49 years, made up the cohort. Leukapheresis yielded between about 0.85 and 10 billion PBMCs per donor. The study deeply sequenced blood TCR repertoires of five healthy adults to estimate repertoire size and the extent of clonotype sharing between individuals. Different laboratories and diverse techniques were used to prepare libraries and sequence TCR repertoires, to increase sequencing depth and limit assay-specific biases. The full study reports these points: Because the study included only a small number of donors, the genetic and exposure-history diversity represented was limited. Only blood was sampled, and tissue TCR repertoires likely differ from those in blood. Based on pairwise subsampling, the degree of clonotype sharing among donors was expected to be affected by sequencing depth.

This clone has just a few counts. Its antigen is not yet known. No much larger clonotype is one base removed from it; base qualities were not supplied. V gives up 6 bases and J gives up 0 bases, and the segment between their germline ends measures 15 bases. The CDR1 and CDR2 encoded by the germline V gene are SQVTM and ANQGSEA. Its CDR3 holds 15 amino acids, cysteine through phenylalanine. Kept here is only the CDR3 DNA, which spans 45 bases and is read in frame from base 1. TCR CDR3 regions were amplified from genomic DNA by multiplex PCR using the deep immunoSEQ assay. Genomic DNA extracted from each cell subset was distributed evenly over all wells of several immunoSEQ 96-well plates, and each plate served as one replicate. For unsorted PBMC, each replicate PCR was loaded with 250 to 300 ng genomic DNA, equivalent to about 33,000 T cell genomes. Ten immunoSEQ deep assay plates were used to sequence unsorted PBMC genomic DNA. Purified libraries were quantified with a Qubit 3.0 fluorometer, sized on a Bioanalyzer 2100, and re-quantified with the KAPA Library Quantification kit. Every immunoSEQ 96-well plate was sequenced on a dedicated single-read 150-cycle Illumina NextSeq 550 flow cell. Per the source publication's procedure: Because the immunoSEQ output held only junctional sequences and lacked quality scores, the filtering could not match the filtering applied to full-length reads. Sequences were annotated with PyIR, a Python wrapper for IgBLAST v1.9, and V/J genes and CDR3 were assigned using IMGT germline references. Reads were removed for weak V/J assignments (E-value above 1e-6), missing CDR3, stop codons, out-of-frame junctions, or ambiguous translated residues. A V3J clonotype was defined by an identical inferred V gene, J gene, and CDR3 amino acid sequence. Percentage overlap between repertoires was calculated by dividing the number of shared unique clonotypes by the size of the smaller repertoire. Richness of each repertoire was evaluated using RTK rarefaction, the Chao1 estimator, and Recon v2.1 estimates of unobserved clonotypes. TCRdb mirrors the immuneACCESS table, restricted to in-frame sequences. Some clones are absent from its copies; in checked studies, under half trace to an unresolved V gene, and the reason for the others is unknown. V and J calls and clone size follow that table, whereas D and trimming were derived from the DNA. Across this sample there are hundreds of thousands of clones, with roughly 79% seen only once. The ten top clones hold more than 10% of the sample.

The donors were healthy, HIV-negative adults who had no recently reported acute infections or vaccinations. All donors were Caucasian adults living in Nashville, Tennessee, USA. For unsorted samples, about 90 million PBMCs were counted, and genomic DNA was extracted using the QIAamp DNA Blood Mini kit. After blood collection by leukapheresis, PBMCs were isolated using Ficoll-Histopaque density gradient centrifugation and then cryopreserved in the vapor phase of liquid nitrogen. Recombination connected TRBV29-1 to TRBJ2-1; TRBD2 is a possible D gene, resting on 6 matching bases. This clonotype originated in a woman in her forties in good health. Some clones in this sample may be carry-over from other donors' samples. The source material was PBMCs. The CDR3 region has the sequence CSVLSSESSYNEQFF. The nucleotide sequence is TGCAGCGTGCTCTCTAGCGAGAGCTCCTACAATGAGCAGTTCTTC.